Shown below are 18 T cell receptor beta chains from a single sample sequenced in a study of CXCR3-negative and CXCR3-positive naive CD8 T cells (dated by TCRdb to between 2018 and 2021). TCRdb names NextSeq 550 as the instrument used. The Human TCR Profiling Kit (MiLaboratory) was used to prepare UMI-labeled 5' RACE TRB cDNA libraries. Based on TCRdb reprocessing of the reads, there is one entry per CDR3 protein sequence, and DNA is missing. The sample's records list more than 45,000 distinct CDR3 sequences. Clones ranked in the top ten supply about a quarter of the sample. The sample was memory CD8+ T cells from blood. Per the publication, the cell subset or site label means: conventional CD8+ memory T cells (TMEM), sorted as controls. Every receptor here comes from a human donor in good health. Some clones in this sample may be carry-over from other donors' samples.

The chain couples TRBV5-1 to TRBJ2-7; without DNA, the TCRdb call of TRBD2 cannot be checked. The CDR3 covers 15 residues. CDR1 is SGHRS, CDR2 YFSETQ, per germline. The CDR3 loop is CASSLTSASSYEQYF. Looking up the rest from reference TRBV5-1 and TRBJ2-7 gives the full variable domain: KAGVTQTPRYLIKTRGQQVTLSCSPISGHRSVSWYQQTPGQGLQFLFEYFSETQRNKGNFPGRFSGRQFSNSRSEMNVSTLELGDSALYLCASSLTSASSYEQYFGPGTRLTVT.

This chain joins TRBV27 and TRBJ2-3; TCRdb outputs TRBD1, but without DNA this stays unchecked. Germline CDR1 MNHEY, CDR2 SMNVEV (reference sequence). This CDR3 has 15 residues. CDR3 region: CASSARDRVTDTQYF.

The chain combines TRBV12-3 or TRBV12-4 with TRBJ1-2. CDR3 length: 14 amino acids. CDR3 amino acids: CASSFLSKNYGYTF.

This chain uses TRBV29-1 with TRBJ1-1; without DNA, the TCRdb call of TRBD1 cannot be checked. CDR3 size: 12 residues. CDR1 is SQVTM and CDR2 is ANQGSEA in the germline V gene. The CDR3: CSVEQGTFLAFF.

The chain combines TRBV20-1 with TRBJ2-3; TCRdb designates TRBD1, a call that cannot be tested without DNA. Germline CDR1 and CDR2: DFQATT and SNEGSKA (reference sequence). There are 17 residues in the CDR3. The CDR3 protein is CSARGFWDGKTPDTQYF.

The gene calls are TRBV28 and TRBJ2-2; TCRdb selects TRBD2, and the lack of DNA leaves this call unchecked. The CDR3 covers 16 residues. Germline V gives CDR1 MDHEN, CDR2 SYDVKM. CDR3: CASSLYTSYPNWELFF. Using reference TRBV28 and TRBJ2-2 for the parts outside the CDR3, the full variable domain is DVKVTQSSRYLVKRTGEKVFLECVQDMDHENMFWYRQDPGLGLRLIYFSYDVKMKEKGDIPEGYSVSREKKERFSLILESASTNQTSMYLCASSLYTSYPNWELFFGEGSRLTVL.

The CDR3 here is CASSQDRWASGELFF. The chain combines TRBV4-3 with TRBJ2-2; TCRdb returns TRBD1, unconfirmable since there is no DNA. Germline lookup yields CDR1 LGHNA and CDR2 YSLEER. The CDR3 covers 15 residues.

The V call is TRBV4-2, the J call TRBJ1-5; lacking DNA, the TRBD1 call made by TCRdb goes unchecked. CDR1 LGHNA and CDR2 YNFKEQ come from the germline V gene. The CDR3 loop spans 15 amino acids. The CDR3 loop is CASGQATGGSQPQHF.

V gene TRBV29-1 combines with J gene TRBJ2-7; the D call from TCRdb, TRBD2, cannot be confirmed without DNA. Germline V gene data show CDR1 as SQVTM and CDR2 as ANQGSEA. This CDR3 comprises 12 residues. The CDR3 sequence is CSGRGGNHEQYF.

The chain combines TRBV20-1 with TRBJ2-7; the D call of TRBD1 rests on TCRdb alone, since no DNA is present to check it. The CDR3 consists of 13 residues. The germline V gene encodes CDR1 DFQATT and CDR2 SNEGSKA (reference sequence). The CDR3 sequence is CSAPGEGSYEQYF.

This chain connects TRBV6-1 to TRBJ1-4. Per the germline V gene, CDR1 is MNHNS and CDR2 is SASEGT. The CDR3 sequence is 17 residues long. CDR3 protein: CASSARSLEGPREKLFF.

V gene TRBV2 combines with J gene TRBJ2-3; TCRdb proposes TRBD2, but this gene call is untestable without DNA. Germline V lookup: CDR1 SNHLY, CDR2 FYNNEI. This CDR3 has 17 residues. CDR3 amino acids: CASSEASTSGYTDTQYF.

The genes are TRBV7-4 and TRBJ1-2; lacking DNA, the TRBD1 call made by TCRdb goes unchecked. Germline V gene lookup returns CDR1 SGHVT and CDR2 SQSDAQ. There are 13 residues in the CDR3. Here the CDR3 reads CASSLDRVSGYTF.

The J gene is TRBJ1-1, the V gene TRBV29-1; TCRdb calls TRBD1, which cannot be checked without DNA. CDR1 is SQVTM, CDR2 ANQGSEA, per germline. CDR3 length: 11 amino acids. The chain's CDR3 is CSVLQGAEAFF.

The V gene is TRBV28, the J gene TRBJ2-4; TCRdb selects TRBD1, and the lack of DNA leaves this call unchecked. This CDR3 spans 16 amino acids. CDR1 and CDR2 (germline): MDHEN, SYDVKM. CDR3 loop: CASSFPGVRAKNIQYF.

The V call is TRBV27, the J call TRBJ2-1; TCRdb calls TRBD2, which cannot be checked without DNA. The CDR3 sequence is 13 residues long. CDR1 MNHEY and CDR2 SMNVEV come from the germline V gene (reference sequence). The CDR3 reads CASAVRGYNEQFF.

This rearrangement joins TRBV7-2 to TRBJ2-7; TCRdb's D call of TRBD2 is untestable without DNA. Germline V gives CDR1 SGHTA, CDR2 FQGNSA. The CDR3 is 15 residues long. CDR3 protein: CASSLDPLGSYEQYF.

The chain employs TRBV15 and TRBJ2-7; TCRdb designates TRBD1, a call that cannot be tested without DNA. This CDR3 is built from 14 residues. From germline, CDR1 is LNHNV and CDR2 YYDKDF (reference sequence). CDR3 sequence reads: CATSREQGASEQYF.